The present TCR beta chain was sequenced within a study of OX40 agonist ivuxolimab in advanced cancers. Study-wide context: Ivuxolimab was an agonistic, fully human IgG2 monoclonal antibody directed against OX40 (CD134), a costimulatory receptor. The paper covers the monotherapy dose-escalation part of the phase I ivuxolimab trial, which included N = 52 patients. Intravenous ivuxolimab was administered to patients every 2 weeks at six dose levels: 0.01, 0.1, 0.3, 1.5, 3 and 10 mg/kg. The purpose of peripheral TCRbeta sequencing was to test whether ivuxolimab changed TCR sequence diversity and led to clonal T-cell expansion. Of the approximately 54 patients in dose escalation, 19 had hepatocellular carcinoma, roughly 15 had melanoma, 9 had renal cell carcinoma and 9 had head and neck cancer. In the dose-escalation cohort, 70% to 85% of patients were male, and the mean age was roughly 60 years with a range of roughly 23 to 79. Partial responses occurred in three dose-escalation patients, of whom one had hepatocellular carcinoma and two had cutaneous melanoma. Prior anti-PD-1, anti-PD-L1 or anti-CTLA-4 therapy was permitted, and checkpoint inhibitors had been received by roughly 42% of dose-escalation patients.

Patients with autoimmune disease history or receiving systemic immunosuppression were excluded from the trial. In every dose cohort, peripheral blood was drawn for TCR sequencing at baseline, cycle 4 day 1, and cycle 7 day 1. Samples were obtained from an open-label, multicenter, first-in-human phase I dose-escalation trial of ivuxolimab. Adults with locally advanced or metastatic head and neck squamous cell, hepatocellular, melanoma or renal cell carcinoma were enrolled in the trial. Before TCR sequencing, CD4+ T cells and CD8+ T cells were sorted from peripheral blood as separate populations. From the cysteine up to the phenylalanine, the CDR3 has a length of 16 residues. The DNA shown is the 48-base CDR3, in frame from base 1. The germline V gene (reference sequence) supplies CDR1 LNHDA and CDR2 SQIVND. The germline V and J ends show losses of 5 bases and 5 bases respectively, and no gene match explains 11 bases of the junction.

With respect to this clone: The specificity of this receptor is unknown. Base-call qualities are not available, and no considerably larger clone is one nucleotide away.

Genomic DNA was isolated from the sorted cells so that the TCRbeta CDR3 region could be sequenced. TCRbeta CDR3 regions were sequenced using the immunoSEQ Assay. TCRdb stores this immuneACCESS table with in-frame sequences only. Part of the clones is absent; in the studies checked, under half of the shortfall reflects unresolved V genes, and no reason is known for the rest. In this sample the table shows roughly 100,000 clones, roughly 90% of which occur a single time. Of the sample, just under 0.8% falls within the top ten clones. What the authors observed across the whole study: Low levels of normalized T-cell clonal expansion were also seen in some patients who did not respond. At doses of 0.1 to 3.0 mg/kg, clonal expansion of both CD4+ and CD8+ blood T cells was observed from baseline to week 6. On average, CD8+ T cells showed more expanded clones than CD4+ T cells after ivuxolimab. The antigen specificity of the peripheral T cells that underwent clonal expansion was not determined. In partial responders in the 0.1-3.0 mg/kg groups, normalized peripheral clonal expansion was found to be among the lowest, especially among CD8+ T cells.

The starting material was CD4+ or CD8+ T cells sorted from blood, obtained in a trial of the OX40 agonist ivuxolimab. This receptor chain uses TRBV19 and TRBJ2-1; the central 8 bases match TRBD2. The clonotype originates from an adult with an advanced solid tumor such as melanoma, head and neck, liver or kidney cancer. For the CDR3, the sequence is CASSPTGRGGHNEQFF. The bases are TGTGCCAGTAGTCCCACGGGCCGGGGGGGGCACAATGAGCAGTTCTTC.